Listed below are T cell receptor beta chains from one sample, sequenced in a study of Graves' ophthalmopathy and Graves' hyperthyroidism. TCRdb reprocessed the multiplex PCR reads with MiXCR, giving one entry per CDR3 protein. The table records about 620,000 distinct CDR3 sequences, approximately 21% of them present only once. What was sequenced was peripheral blood. Receptors were obtained from a woman between 18 and 29 years old with stable Graves' hyperthyroidism. Some clones in this sample may be carry-over from other donors' samples. The CDR3 runs from the conserved cysteine through the conserved F or W. The order of the fields is clone size, J gene, D gene, V gene, CDR3 DNA, CDR3 protein. A D gene is named only where the DNA matches it firmly. Not all rows give a size; the values are once, few, many and, for expanded clones, a class.

abundance: .
j_gene: TRBJ2-7
d_gene: TRBD2
v_gene: TRBV7-9
CDR3nt: TGTGCCAGCAGCTTAGCACTAGCGCACGAGCAGTACTTC
CDR3aa: CASSLALAHEQYF

abundance: .
j_gene: TRBJ2-7
d_gene: TRBD2
v_gene: TRBV6-2/TRBV6-3
CDR3nt: TGTGCCAGCAGTCGGGGGGGGGCCCACGAGCAGTACTTC
CDR3aa: CASSRGGAHEQYF

abundance: many
j_gene: TRBJ1-5
d_gene: .
v_gene: TRBV12-3/TRBV12-4
CDR3nt: TGTGCCAGCAGTTCCGGATGGCAGGGAAATCAGCCCCAGCATTTT
CDR3aa: CASSSGWQGNQPQHF

abundance: .
j_gene: TRBJ1-6
d_gene: TRBD1
v_gene: TRBV4-2
CDR3nt: TGTGCCAGCAGCCAGACAGGGGGAGAAGATTCACCCCTCCACTTT
CDR3aa: CASSQTGGEDSPLHF

abundance: .
j_gene: TRBJ2-7
d_gene: .
v_gene: TRBV12-3/TRBV12-4
CDR3nt: TGTGCCAGCAGTGTACAGGGTCGGCACGAGCAGTACTTC
CDR3aa: CASSVQGRHEQYF

abundance: many
j_gene: TRBJ1-3
d_gene: .
v_gene: TRBV11-1
CDR3nt: TGTGCCAGCAGCTTAGCGCAGGGCATGGAGGGAAACACCATATATTTT
CDR3aa: CASSLAQGMEGNTIYF

abundance: many
j_gene: TRBJ2-7
d_gene: TRBD2
v_gene: TRBV19
CDR3nt: TGTGCCAGTAGAGCGGGGGCGCTGGGCGAGCAGTACTTC
CDR3aa: CASRAGALGEQYF

abundance: many
j_gene: TRBJ2-5
d_gene: .
v_gene: TRBV10-3
CDR3nt: TGTGCCATCAGTGAGTCGTTAACCGGGAGAGAGACCCAGTACTTC
CDR3aa: CAISESLTGRETQYF

abundance: few
j_gene: TRBJ2-2
d_gene: .
v_gene: TRBV3-1
CDR3nt: TGTGCCAGCAGCCAAGTGACAGGATCCGGGGAGCTGTTTTTT
CDR3aa: CASSQVTGSGELFF

abundance: many
j_gene: TRBJ2-5
d_gene: TRBD1
v_gene: TRBV28
CDR3nt: TGTGCCAGCAGTTACGTGGGACAGGGGCTTCAAGAGACCCAGTACTTC
CDR3aa: CASSYVGQGLQETQYF

abundance: few
j_gene: TRBJ1-6
d_gene: .
v_gene: TRBV4-2
CDR3nt: TGTGCCAGCAGCCAAGAGGGGCCCGTGGGGGCGGATTCACCCCTCCACTTT
CDR3aa: CASSQEGPVGADSPLHF

abundance: many
j_gene: TRBJ2-7
d_gene: .
v_gene: TRBV25-1
CDR3nt: TGTGCCAGCAGTGTATTAGGGACTTACTACGAGCAGTACTTC
CDR3aa: CASSVLGTYYEQYF

abundance: .
j_gene: TRBJ2-7
d_gene: TRBD2
v_gene: TRBV20-1
CDR3nt: TGCAGTGCTAGTGGGACTAGCGGGGGGATCTCCTACGAGCAGTACTTC
CDR3aa: CSASGTSGGISYEQYF

abundance: .
j_gene: TRBJ2-5
d_gene: .
v_gene: TRBV24-1
CDR3nt: TGTGCCACCAAGAATAATGAATGGGAGACCCAGTACTTC
CDR3aa: CATKNNEWETQYF

abundance: many
j_gene: TRBJ1-2
d_gene: TRBD1
v_gene: TRBV15
CDR3nt: TGTGCCACCAGCAGAGACACAGGGGCCTGGGGCTACACCTTC
CDR3aa: CATSRDTGAWGYTF

abundance: many
j_gene: TRBJ2-7
d_gene: .
v_gene: TRBV11-2
CDR3nt: TGTGCCAGCAGCTTAGAAGGGGGGACAGCTGGCGAGCAGTACTTC
CDR3aa: CASSLEGGTAGEQYF

abundance: many
j_gene: TRBJ2-7
d_gene: TRBD2
v_gene: TRBV6-2/TRBV6-3
CDR3nt: TGTGCCAGCAGTCACGGACTAGCGGGGTCCTACGAGCAGTACTTC
CDR3aa: CASSHGLAGSYEQYF

abundance: many
j_gene: TRBJ2-5
d_gene: TRBD1
v_gene: TRBV6-1
CDR3nt: TGTGCCGGCAGGCTACAGGGGCGTCAAGAGACCCAGTACTTC
CDR3aa: CAGRLQGRQETQYF

abundance: many
j_gene: TRBJ1-6
d_gene: .
v_gene: TRBV28
CDR3nt: TGTGCCAGCAGTTTACTGACAGGATATTCACCCCTCCACTTT
CDR3aa: CASSLLTGYSPLHF

abundance: .
j_gene: TRBJ1-2
d_gene: .
v_gene: TRBV6-1
CDR3nt: TGTGCCAGCACCACCTCCCGGGCTGGGGGGCTTGGCTACACCTTC
CDR3aa: CASTTSRAGGLGYTF

abundance: many
j_gene: TRBJ2-7
d_gene: TRBD1
v_gene: TRBV6-5
CDR3nt: TGTGCCAGCAGTTACCGACAGGGGCCCTACGAGCAGTACTTC
CDR3aa: CASSYRQGPYEQYF

abundance: many
j_gene: TRBJ1-6
d_gene: TRBD1
v_gene: TRBV7-9
CDR3nt: TGTGCCAGCAGCTTGACAGGGGGAGAGTCACCCCTCCACTTT
CDR3aa: CASSLTGGESPLHF

abundance: few
j_gene: TRBJ2-5
d_gene: TRBD2
v_gene: TRBV7-3
CDR3nt: TGTGCCAGCAGCTTTGGGCTCCAGAGCGGGGTCCAAGAGACCCAGTACTTC
CDR3aa: CASSFGLQSGVQETQYF

abundance: few
j_gene: TRBJ2-3
d_gene: TRBD1
v_gene: TRBV24-1
CDR3nt: TGTGCCACCAGTGATGGACAGGGTTCCAGCGATACGCAGTATTTT
CDR3aa: CATSDGQGSSDTQYF

abundance: few
j_gene: TRBJ1-1
d_gene: .
v_gene: TRBV2
CDR3nt: TGTGCCAGCAGTGAAGCCGGACAGAGTCGGGGGTGGACTGAAGCTTTCTTT
CDR3aa: CASSEAGQSRGWTEAFF

abundance: many
j_gene: TRBJ2-5
d_gene: TRBD2
v_gene: TRBV6-5
CDR3nt: TGTGCCAGCAGTTACGTTGGACTAGCGGGCTCAGAGACCCAGTACTTC
CDR3aa: CASSYVGLAGSETQYF

abundance: many
j_gene: TRBJ2-7
d_gene: TRBD2
v_gene: TRBV7-6
CDR3nt: TGTGCCAGCAGCTTAGCATCGGGTAGCGGGCGCTACGAGCAGTACTTC
CDR3aa: CASSLASGSGRYEQYF

abundance: .
j_gene: TRBJ1-5
d_gene: .
v_gene: TRBV20-1
CDR3nt: TGCAGTGCTAGAGAGCAGCCCCAGCATTTT
CDR3aa: CSAREQPQHF

abundance: .
j_gene: TRBJ2-7
d_gene: TRBD1
v_gene: TRBV6-1
CDR3nt: TGTGCCAGCCACTCAGGGACAGGGGTTCCCTACGAGCAGTACTTC
CDR3aa: CASHSGTGVPYEQYF

abundance: many
j_gene: TRBJ2-7
d_gene: .
v_gene: TRBV28
CDR3nt: TGTGCCAGCAGTCCCCCAGCGGGTAGCTCCTACGAGCAGTACTTC
CDR3aa: CASSPPAGSSYEQYF

abundance: .
j_gene: TRBJ2-5
d_gene: TRBD2
v_gene: TRBV28
CDR3nt: TGTGCCAGCAGGACACAGCGGGAGGGAGTTACAGAGACCCAGTACTTC
CDR3aa: CASRTQREGVTETQYF

abundance: .
j_gene: TRBJ2-7
d_gene: .
v_gene: TRBV10-3
CDR3nt: TGTGCCATCAGTGAGCGCTCGCCTGCCTACGAGCAGTACTTC
CDR3aa: CAISERSPAYEQYF

abundance: many
j_gene: TRBJ2-7
d_gene: .
v_gene: TRBV7-2
CDR3nt: TGTGCCAGCAGACTAACTAGTACCGGAGACGAGCAGTACTTC
CDR3aa: CASRLTSTGDEQYF

abundance: many
j_gene: TRBJ2-1
d_gene: .
v_gene: TRBV29-1
CDR3nt: TGCAGCGTTGAAGAATCGATAGAGCAGTTCTTC
CDR3aa: CSVEESIEQFF

abundance: many
j_gene: TRBJ1-2
d_gene: .
v_gene: TRBV6-2/TRBV6-3
CDR3nt: TGTGCCAGCACCGGGACCATCTATAGCTACACCTTC
CDR3aa: CASTGTIYSYTF

abundance: .
j_gene: TRBJ1-6
d_gene: .
v_gene: TRBV30
CDR3nt: TGTGCCTGGAGTGAGGGGAGGGGCAATTCACCCCTCCACTTT
CDR3aa: CAWSEGRGNSPLHF

abundance: .
j_gene: TRBJ1-1
d_gene: .
v_gene: TRBV6-5
CDR3nt: TGTGCCAGCAGTTACTCCGGACGGTTGAACACTGAAGCTTTCTTT
CDR3aa: CASSYSGRLNTEAFF

abundance: few
j_gene: TRBJ1-6
d_gene: .
v_gene: TRBV2
CDR3nt: TGTGCCAGCATACTTTTGGCCCTTAATTCACCCCTCCACTTT
CDR3aa: CASILLALNSPLHF

abundance: .
j_gene: TRBJ1-1
d_gene: .
v_gene: TRBV28
CDR3nt: TGTGCCAGCATTGGGGACTTATCCGTGAACACTGAAGCTTTCTTT
CDR3aa: CASIGDLSVNTEAFF

abundance: many
j_gene: TRBJ1-1
d_gene: TRBD1
v_gene: TRBV12-3/TRBV12-4
CDR3nt: TGTGCCAGCATCGAGGACAGGGTGAACACTGAAGCTTTCTTT
CDR3aa: CASIEDRVNTEAFF

abundance: many
j_gene: TRBJ2-7
d_gene: .
v_gene: TRBV7-2
CDR3nt: TGTGCCAGCAGCTTAGACCCCCCCGGGTACGAGCAGTACTTC
CDR3aa: CASSLDPPGYEQYF

abundance: .
j_gene: TRBJ1-5
d_gene: .
v_gene: TRBV19
CDR3nt: TGTGCCAGTAGTATGACGGAGGGGGAGCTTCAGTCCCAGCATTTT
CDR3aa: CASSMTEGELQSQHF

abundance: many
j_gene: TRBJ2-2
d_gene: .
v_gene: TRBV28
CDR3nt: TGTGCCAGCGCTATGATGCCCGGGGAGCTGTTTTTT
CDR3aa: CASAMMPGELFF

abundance: many
j_gene: TRBJ1-2
d_gene: .
v_gene: TRBV14
CDR3nt: TGTGCCAGCAGCCACGCGGACGGCGCCTCTAACTATGGCTACACCTTC
CDR3aa: CASSHADGASNYGYTF

abundance: .
j_gene: TRBJ2-7
d_gene: TRBD1
v_gene: TRBV20-1
CDR3nt: TGCAGTGCTAGACCAGGACAGGGGAGGACCTACGAGCAGTACTTC
CDR3aa: CSARPGQGRTYEQYF

abundance: many
j_gene: TRBJ2-7
d_gene: TRBD2
v_gene: TRBV10-3
CDR3nt: TGTGCCATCAGCGACCCCGGGGGGAAGAGTGAGCAGTACTTC
CDR3aa: CAISDPGGKSEQYF